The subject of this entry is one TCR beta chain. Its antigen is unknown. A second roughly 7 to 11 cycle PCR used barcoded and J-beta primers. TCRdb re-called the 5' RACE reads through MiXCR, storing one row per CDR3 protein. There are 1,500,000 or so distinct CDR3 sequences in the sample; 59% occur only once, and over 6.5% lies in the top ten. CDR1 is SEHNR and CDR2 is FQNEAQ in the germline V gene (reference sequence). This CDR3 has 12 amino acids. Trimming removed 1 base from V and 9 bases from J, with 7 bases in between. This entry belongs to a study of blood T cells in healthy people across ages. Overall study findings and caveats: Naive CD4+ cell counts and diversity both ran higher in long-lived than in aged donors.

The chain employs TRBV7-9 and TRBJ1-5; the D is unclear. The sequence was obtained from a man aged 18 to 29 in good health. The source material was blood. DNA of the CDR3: TGTGCCAGCAGCTTAGGGGTTCGGCCCCAGCATTTT. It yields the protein CASSLGVRPQHF.